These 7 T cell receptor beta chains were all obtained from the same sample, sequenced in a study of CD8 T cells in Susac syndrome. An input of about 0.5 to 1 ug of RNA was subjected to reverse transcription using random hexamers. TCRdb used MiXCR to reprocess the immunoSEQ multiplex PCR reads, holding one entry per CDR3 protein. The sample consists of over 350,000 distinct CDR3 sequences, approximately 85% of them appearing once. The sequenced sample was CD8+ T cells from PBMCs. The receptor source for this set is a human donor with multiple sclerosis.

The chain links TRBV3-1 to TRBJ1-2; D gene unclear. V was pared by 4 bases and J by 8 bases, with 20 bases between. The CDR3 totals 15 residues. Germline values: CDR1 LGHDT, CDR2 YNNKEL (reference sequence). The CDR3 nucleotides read TGTGCCAGCAGCCTCACCATACAAGGGATGGGCGGCTACACCTTC. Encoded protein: CASSLTIQGMGGYTF.

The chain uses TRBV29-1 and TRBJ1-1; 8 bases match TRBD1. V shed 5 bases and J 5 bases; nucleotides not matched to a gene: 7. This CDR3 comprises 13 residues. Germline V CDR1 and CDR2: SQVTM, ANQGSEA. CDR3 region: CSVSTGVETEAFF. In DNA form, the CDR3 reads TGCAGCGTTTCGACAGGGGTGGAAACTGAAGCTTTCTTT.

The CDR3 sequence: CAWSVWAGNTIYF. The CDR3 DNA follows: TGTGCCTGGAGTGTTTGGGCTGGAAACACCATATATTTT. This rearrangement joins TRBV30 to TRBJ1-3, with D unresolved. V dropped 0 bases and J dropped 2 bases, with 5 bases sitting between them. The CDR3 covers 13 residues. Germline values: CDR1 GTSNPN, CDR2 SVGIG (reference sequence).

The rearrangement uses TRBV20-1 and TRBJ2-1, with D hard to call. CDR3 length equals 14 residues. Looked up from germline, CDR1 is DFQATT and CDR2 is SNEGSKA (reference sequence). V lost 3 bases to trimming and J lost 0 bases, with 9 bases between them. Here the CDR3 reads CSASGDNSYNEQFF. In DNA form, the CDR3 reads TGCAGTGCTAGCGGTGACAACTCCTACAATGAGCAGTTCTTC.

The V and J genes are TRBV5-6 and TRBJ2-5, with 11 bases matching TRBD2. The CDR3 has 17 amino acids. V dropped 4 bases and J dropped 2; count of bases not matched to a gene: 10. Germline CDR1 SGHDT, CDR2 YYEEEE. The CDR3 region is CASSPITSGRYQETQYF. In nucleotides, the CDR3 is TGTGCCAGCAGCCCGATCACTAGCGGGAGATATCAAGAGACCCAGTACTTC.

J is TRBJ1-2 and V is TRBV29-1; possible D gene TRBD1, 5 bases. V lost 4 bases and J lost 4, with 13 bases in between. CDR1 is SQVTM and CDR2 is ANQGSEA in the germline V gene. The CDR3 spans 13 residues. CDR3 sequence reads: CSVGAGLGYGYTF. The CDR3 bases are TGCAGCGTTGGCGCAGGGTTGGGCTATGGCTACACCTTC.

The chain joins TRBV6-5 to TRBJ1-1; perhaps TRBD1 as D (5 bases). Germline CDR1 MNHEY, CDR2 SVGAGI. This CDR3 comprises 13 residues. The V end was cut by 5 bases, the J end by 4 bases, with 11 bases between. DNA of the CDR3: TGTGCCAGCAGTCAGGGAGGGTTCACTGAAGCTTTCTTT. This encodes CASSQGGFTEAFF.